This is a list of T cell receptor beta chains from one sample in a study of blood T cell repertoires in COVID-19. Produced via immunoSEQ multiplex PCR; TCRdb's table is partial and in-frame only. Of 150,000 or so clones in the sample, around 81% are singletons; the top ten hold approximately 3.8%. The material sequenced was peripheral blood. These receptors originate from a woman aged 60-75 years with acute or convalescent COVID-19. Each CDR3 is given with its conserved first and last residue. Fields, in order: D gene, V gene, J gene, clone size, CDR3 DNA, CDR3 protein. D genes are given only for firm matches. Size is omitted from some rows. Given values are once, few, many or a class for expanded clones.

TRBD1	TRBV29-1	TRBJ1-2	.	TGCAGCGTCCGGGACAGGGTGGGTATTGAGAGTGGCTACACCTTC	CSVRDRVGIESGYTF
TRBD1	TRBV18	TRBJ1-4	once	TGTGCCAGCTCACACCAGGGGGCTAATGAAAAACTGTTTTTT	CASSHQGANEKLFF
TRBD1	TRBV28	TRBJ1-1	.	TGTGCCAGCAGTTTAATATACAGGGGGCTTAGGAACACTGAAGCTTTCTTT	CASSLIYRGLRNTEAFF
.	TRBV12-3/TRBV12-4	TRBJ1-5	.	TGTGCCAGCAGTTTAGGGGAGAATCAGCCCCAGCATTTT	CASSLGENQPQHF
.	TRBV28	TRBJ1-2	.	TGTGCCAGCAGTTTATTACGGACTGACTATGGCTACACCTTC	CASSLLRTDYGYTF
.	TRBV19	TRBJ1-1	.	TGTGCCAGTAGCCGAGGGTCGAATCGCTGGGACACTGAAGCTTTCTTT	CASSRGSNRWDTEAFF
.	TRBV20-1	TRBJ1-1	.	TGCAGTGCTAGTAGTCGACAGGCGAACACTGAAGCTTTCTTT	CSASSRQANTEAFF
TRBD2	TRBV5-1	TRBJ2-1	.	TGCGCCAGCAGCTTTGGGACTAGCGGGTACAATGAGCAGTTCTTC	CASSFGTSGYNEQFF
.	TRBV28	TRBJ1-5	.	TGTGCCAGCAGTGCGGAGGGAGGTCAGCCCCAGCATTTT	CASSAEGGQPQHF
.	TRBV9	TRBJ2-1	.	TGTGCCAGCAGCATTGGGTTGCGGACTCAAGAAGACAATGAGCAGTTCTTC	CASSIGLRTQEDNEQFF